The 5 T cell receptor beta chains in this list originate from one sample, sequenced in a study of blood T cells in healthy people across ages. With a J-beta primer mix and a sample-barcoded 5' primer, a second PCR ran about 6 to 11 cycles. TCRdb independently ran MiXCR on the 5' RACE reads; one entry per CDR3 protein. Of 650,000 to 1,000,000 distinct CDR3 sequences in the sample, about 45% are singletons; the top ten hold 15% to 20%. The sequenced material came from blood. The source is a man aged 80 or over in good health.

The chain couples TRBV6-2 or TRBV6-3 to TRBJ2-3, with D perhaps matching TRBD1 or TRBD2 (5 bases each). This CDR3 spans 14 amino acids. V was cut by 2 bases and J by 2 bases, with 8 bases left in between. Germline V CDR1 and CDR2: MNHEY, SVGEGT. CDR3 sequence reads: CASSYGDHTDTQYF. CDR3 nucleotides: TGTGCCAGCAGTTACGGGGACCACACAGATACGCAGTATTTT.

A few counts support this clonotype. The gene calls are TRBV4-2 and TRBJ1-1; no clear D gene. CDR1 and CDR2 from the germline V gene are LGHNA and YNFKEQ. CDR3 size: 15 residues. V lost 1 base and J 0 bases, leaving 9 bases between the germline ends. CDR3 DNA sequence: TGTGCCAGCAGCCAAGGGCCAGTCATGAACACTGAAGCTTTCTTT. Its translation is CASSQGPVMNTEAFF.

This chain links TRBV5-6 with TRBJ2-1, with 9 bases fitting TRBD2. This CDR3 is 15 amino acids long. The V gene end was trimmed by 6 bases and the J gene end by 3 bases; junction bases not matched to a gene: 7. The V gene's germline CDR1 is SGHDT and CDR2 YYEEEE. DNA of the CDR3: TGTGCCAGCACCCCCCGGACTAGCGACTACAATGAGCAGTTCTTC. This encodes CASTPRTSDYNEQFF.

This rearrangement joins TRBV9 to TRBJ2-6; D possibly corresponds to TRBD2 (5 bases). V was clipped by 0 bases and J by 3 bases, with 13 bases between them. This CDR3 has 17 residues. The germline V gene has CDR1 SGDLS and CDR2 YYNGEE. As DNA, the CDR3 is TGTGCCAGCAGCGTAGCTAGGGCTGCGGGTGGGGCCAACGTCCTGACTTTC. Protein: CASSVARAAGGANVLTF.

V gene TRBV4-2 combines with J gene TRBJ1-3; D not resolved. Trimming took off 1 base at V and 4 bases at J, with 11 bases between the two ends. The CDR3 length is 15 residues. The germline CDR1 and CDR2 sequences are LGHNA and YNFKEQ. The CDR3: CASSQGEGSGNTIYF. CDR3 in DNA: TGTGCCAGCAGCCAAGGGGAAGGATCCGGAAACACCATATATTTT.